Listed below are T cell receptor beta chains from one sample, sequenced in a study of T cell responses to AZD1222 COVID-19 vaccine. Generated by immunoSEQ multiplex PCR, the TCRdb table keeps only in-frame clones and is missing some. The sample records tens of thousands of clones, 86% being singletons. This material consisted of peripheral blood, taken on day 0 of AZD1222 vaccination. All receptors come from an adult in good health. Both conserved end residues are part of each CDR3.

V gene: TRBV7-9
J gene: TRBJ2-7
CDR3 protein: CASNGDRDPYEQYF

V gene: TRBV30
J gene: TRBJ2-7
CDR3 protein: CALGGQGGYEQYF

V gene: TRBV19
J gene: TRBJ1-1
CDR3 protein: CASSINRGTNTEAFF

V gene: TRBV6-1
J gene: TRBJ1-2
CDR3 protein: CASSRTGGRDYGYTF

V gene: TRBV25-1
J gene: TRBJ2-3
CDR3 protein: CASSQGQPFTDTQYF

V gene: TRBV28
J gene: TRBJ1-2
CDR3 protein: CATTFYGAGDGYTF

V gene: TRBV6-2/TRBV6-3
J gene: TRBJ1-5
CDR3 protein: CASSYHLAQPQHF

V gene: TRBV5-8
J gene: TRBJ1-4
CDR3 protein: CASFDRGSTEKLFF

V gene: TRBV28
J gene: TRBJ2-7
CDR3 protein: CASSTMGGLYEQYF

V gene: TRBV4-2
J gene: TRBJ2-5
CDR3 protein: CASSSTTGGGGETQYF

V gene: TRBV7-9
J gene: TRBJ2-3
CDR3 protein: CASSLLSGRVQDTQYF

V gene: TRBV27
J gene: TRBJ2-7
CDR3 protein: CASRHSWAQRTYEQYF

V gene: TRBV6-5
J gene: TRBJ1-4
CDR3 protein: CASSYSGLGEKLFF

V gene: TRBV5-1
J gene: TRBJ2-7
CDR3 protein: CASSLAGTGRGWYEQYF

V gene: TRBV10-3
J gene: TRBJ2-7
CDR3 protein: CATGTADSYEQYF

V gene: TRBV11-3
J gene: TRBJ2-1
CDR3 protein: CASSLDVWNEQFF

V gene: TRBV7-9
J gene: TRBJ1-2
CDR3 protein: CASSLMGNGYTF

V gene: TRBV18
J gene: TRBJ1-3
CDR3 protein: CASSPPVGSGNTIYF

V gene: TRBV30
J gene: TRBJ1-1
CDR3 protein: CAWSVWGGTEAFF

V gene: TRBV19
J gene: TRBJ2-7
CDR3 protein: CASKGWTGDHYEQYF